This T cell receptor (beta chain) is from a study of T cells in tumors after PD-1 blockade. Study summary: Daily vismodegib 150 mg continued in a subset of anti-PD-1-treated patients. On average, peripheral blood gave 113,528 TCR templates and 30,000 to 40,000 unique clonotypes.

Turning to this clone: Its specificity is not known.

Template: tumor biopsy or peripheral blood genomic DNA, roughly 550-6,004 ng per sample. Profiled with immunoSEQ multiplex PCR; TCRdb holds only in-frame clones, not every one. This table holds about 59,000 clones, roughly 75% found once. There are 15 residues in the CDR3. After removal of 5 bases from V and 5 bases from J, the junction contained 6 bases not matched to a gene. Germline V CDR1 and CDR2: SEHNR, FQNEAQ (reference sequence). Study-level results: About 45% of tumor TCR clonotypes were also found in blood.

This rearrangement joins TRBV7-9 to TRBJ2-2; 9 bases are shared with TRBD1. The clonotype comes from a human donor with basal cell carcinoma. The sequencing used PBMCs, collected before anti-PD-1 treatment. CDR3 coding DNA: TGTGCCAGCAGCACACAGGGGGCGGAGACCGGGGAGCTGTTTTTT. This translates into CASSTQGAETGELFF.